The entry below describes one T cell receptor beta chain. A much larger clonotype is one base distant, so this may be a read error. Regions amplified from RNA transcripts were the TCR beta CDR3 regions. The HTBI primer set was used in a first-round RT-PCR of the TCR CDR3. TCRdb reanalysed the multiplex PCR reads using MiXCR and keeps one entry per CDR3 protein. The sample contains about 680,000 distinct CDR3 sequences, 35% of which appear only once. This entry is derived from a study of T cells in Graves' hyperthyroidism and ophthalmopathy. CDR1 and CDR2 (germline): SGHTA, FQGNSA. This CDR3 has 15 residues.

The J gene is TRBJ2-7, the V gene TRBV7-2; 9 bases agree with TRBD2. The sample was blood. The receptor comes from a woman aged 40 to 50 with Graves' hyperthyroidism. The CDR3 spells CASSFLGTSPHDQYF. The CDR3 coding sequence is TGTGCCAGCAGCTTTCTCGGGACTAGCCCCCACGACCAGTACTTC.